This T cell receptor beta chain originates from a study of Graves' ophthalmopathy and Graves' hyperthyroidism. Study context: At initial diagnosis, peripheral blood was obtained, and this preceded any treatment.

Study-level points and caveats: Ophthalmopathy progression was predicted by the model at less than 71% sensitivity and 72.22% specificity.

Trimming took off 9 bases at V and 6 bases at J, with 15 bases between the two ends. CDR1 and CDR2 (germline): SNHLY, FYNNEI. The CDR3 runs 14 residues. This clonotype was observed at least ten times. Its antigen is currently unknown. The TCR beta CDR3 regions underwent amplification from RNA transcripts. In the first round, RT-PCR was carried out with HTBI primers, and a multiplex PCR formed the second round. TCRdb independently ran MiXCR on the multiplex PCR reads; one entry per CDR3 protein. The sample records about 370,000 distinct CDR3 sequences, 17% being singletons. V usage is TRBV2 and J usage is TRBJ1-6, with D unclear. This TCR was recovered from an adult woman with stable Graves' hyperthyroidism. Sequenced input: peripheral blood. The CDR3 region has the DNA TGTGCCAGTGTAACGACCGACCGTAATTCACCCCTCCACTTT. Translation gives CASVTTDRNSPLHF. Based on the CDR3 plus reference TRBV2 and TRBJ1-6, the full variable domain is EPEVTQTPSHQVTQMGQEVILRCVPISNHLYFYWYRQILGQKVEFLVSFYNNEISEKSEIFDDQFSVERPDGSNFTLKIRSTKLEDSAMYFCASVTTDRNSPLHFGNGTRLTVT.